These 17 T cell receptor beta chains came from one sample sequenced in a study of blood T cells in healthy people across ages. Together with a sample-barcoded 5' primer, a J-beta primer mix was included in a second PCR lasting roughly 6 to 12 cycles. TCRdb re-analysed the 5' RACE reads in MiXCR, keeping a single row per CDR3 protein. Of roughly 1,700,000 distinct CDR3 sequences detected, 28% appear once; the ten largest clones hold 6.5% to 8.5%. The specimen was blood. The receptors come from a woman aged 30 to 39 in good health.

The CDR3 is CSAIVLDWNNEQFF. In DNA, the CDR3 is TGCAGTGCCATCGTCCTTGACTGGAACAATGAGCAGTTCTTC. The chain recombines TRBV20-1 with TRBJ2-1; no reliable D call. The CDR3 consists of 14 residues. V gave up 6 bases and J gave up 5 bases, with 17 bases separating them. Germline CDR1 reads DFQATT; CDR2 reads SNEGSKA (reference sequence).

This clonotype turned up a few times. This chain connects TRBV7-2 to TRBJ2-1; D remains ambiguous. Germline lookup yields CDR1 SGHTA and CDR2 FQGNSA. The CDR3 runs 18 residues. Trimming cost V 1 base and J 2 bases, with 18 bases left between them. CDR3 loop: CASSLVGSVAKPYNEQFF. Here the CDR3 DNA reads TGTGCCAGCAGCTTAGTGGGGTCGGTGGCCAAGCCCTACAATGAGCAGTTCTTC.

This clonotype was seen more than once but under ten times. The chain combines TRBV30 with TRBJ1-6, with D uncertain. Germline values: CDR1 GTSNPN, CDR2 SVGIG (reference sequence). Trimming took 1 base from V and 7 from J, leaving 14 bases between them. The CDR3 contains 15 residues. The CDR3 here is CAWSAEDVGNSPLHF. The CDR3 coding sequence is TGTGCCTGGAGTGCCGAAGATGTGGGAAATTCACCCCTCCACTTT.

V usage is TRBV5-1 and J usage is TRBJ2-7; 7 nucleotides align to TRBD1. V dropped 9 bases and J dropped 0; count of bases not matched to a gene: 12. CDR3 size: 15 residues. Germline CDR1 SGHRS, CDR2 YFSETQ. CDR3 DNA: TGCGCCATCAGGCTAGGGACAGCGAGCTCCTACGAGCAGTACTTC. This sequence encodes CAIRLGTASSYEQYF.

The V call is TRBV2, the J call TRBJ1-5, with TRBD1 as a possible D gene (5 bases). The germline gives CDR1 SNHLY, CDR2 FYNNEI. Between the trimmed V and J ends, which lost 4 bases and 3 bases, there was a span of 13 bases. The CDR3 runs to 15 residues. This chain's CDR3 is CASSGGRRDNQPQHF. The CDR3 region has the DNA TGTGCCAGCAGTGGAGGGCGCAGGGACAATCAGCCCCAGCATTTT.

The rearrangement uses TRBV3-1 and TRBJ2-4; 7 bases line up with TRBD1. Matching the DNA end better, TRBJ2-7 makes the J call doubtful. This CDR3 has 15 amino acids. CDR1 and CDR2 from the germline V gene are LGHDT and YNNKEL (reference sequence). CDR3 bases: TGTGCCAGCAGCCAAGATGGGACAGAAACCTACGAGCAGTACTTC. Amino acids: CASSQDGTETYEQYF.

The V call is TRBV3-1, the J call TRBJ2-5; D may correspond to TRBD1 or TRBD2 (6 bases each). Germline lookup yields CDR1 LGHDT and CDR2 YNNKEL (reference sequence). The germline V and J ends were trimmed by 4 bases and 5 bases, with 14 bases remaining between them. This CDR3 region has 14 residues. The CDR3 bases are TGTGCCAGCAGCCGGAGGGGGAAGGGCGAGACCCAGTACTTC. Its translation is CASSRRGKGETQYF.

The rearrangement uses TRBV29-1 and TRBJ2-5, with 9 bases matching TRBD2. The assigned J gene may be wrong: the sequence end matches TRBJ2-7 better. This CDR3 spans 14 amino acids. The germline V gene encodes CDR1 SQVTM and CDR2 ANQGSEA. The CDR3 here is CSVLLAGLQYEQYF. In DNA form, the CDR3 reads TGCAGCGTTCTCCTAGCGGGACTGCAGTACGAGCAGTACTTC.

The sample holds a few counts of this clonotype. The chain combines TRBV20-1 with TRBJ1-1; TRBD1 is a possible D gene (5 bases). The germline V and J ends were trimmed by 7 bases and 3 bases, with 15 bases remaining between them. CDR1 is DFQATT, CDR2 SNEGSKA, per germline (reference sequence). This CDR3 region has 13 residues. This CDR3 reads CSVPGRGDTEAFF. CDR3 nucleotides: TGCAGTGTACCGGGACGGGGGGACACTGAAGCTTTCTTT.

Concerning this clonotype itself: This may arise from a read error, as a much more abundant clone is one base away. V usage is TRBV7-2 and J usage is TRBJ2-1; 9 bases align to TRBD1. This CDR3 is built from 14 residues. With 1 base clipped from V and 13 bases from J, the junction kept 8 bases outside the gene matches. Germline CDR1 is SGHTA and CDR2 is FQGNSA. The CDR3 loop reads CASSLEMGQGSQFF. CDR3 nucleotide sequence: TGTGCCAGCAGCTTAGAAATGGGACAGGGATCCCAGTTCTTC.

This clonotype was observed a few times. The chain recombines TRBV7-2 with TRBJ1-5; D perhaps matches TRBD1 (5 bases). Trimming took off 5 bases at V and 7 bases at J, with 18 bases between the two ends. Germline assignment: CDR1 SGHTA and CDR2 FQGNSA. There are 15 residues in the CDR3. CDR3 bases: TGTGCCAGCAGCGCTGCGTCAGGGCGAAGCCAGCCCCAGCATTTT. Translated, it gives CASSAASGRSQPQHF.

The chain couples TRBV5-1 to TRBJ2-3; TRBD2 matches 12 bases. The CDR3 totals 16 residues. In germline, CDR1 is SGHRS, CDR2 YFSETQ. V lost 4 bases to trimming and J lost 2 bases; unmatched junction nucleotides: 5. CDR3 in DNA: TGCGCCAGCAGCACCGGGACTAGCGGGCTCACAGATACGCAGTATTTT. It encodes CASSTGTSGLTDTQYF.

This clonotype has a count of ten or more. The gene calls are TRBV6-5 and TRBJ1-2; D is unresolved. Germline V gives CDR1 MNHEY, CDR2 SVGAGI. V was pared by 0 bases and J by 2 bases, with 4 bases between. There are 13 residues in the CDR3. The CDR3 DNA reads as TGTGCCAGCAGTTACTCGAAGAACTATGGCTACACCTTC. Protein: CASSYSKNYGYTF.

Points on this clonotype: A single base separates this from a much larger clone, so it may be a read error. The rearrangement links TRBV6-2 or TRBV6-3 to TRBJ2-1; D gene unclear. Germline V gene data show CDR1 as MNHEY and CDR2 as SVGEGT. V gave up 1 base and J gave up 5 bases, with 3 bases separating them. The CDR3 is 12 residues long. In nucleotides, the CDR3 is TGTGCCAGCAGTTACTGGAACAATGAGCAGTTCTTC. It codes for CASSYWNNEQFF.

For this clonotype: A read error is possible here, since a much larger clone lies one base away. The chain carries TRBV20-1 and TRBJ1-2, with unresolved D. Germline-derived CDR1 and CDR2 are DFQATT and SNEGSKA (reference sequence). CDR3 length: 13 amino acids. V dropped 0 bases and J dropped 2 bases, with 7 bases sitting between them. The CDR3 sequence is CSAREDGNYGYTF. DNA of the CDR3: TGCAGTGCTAGAGAGGACGGCAACTATGGCTACACCTTC.

The chain uses TRBV6-2 or TRBV6-3 and TRBJ1-6; 8 bases line up with TRBD1. J was trimmed by 7 bases and V by 6 bases; bases with no gene match: 5. Germline V CDR1 and CDR2: MNHEY, SVGEGT. The CDR3 is 14 amino acids. The CDR3 DNA reads TGTGCCAGCAGATCGAGACAGGGGAATTCACCCCTCCACTTT. This encodes CASRSRQGNSPLHF.

V usage is TRBV5-1 and J usage is TRBJ2-6, with D perhaps TRBD1 (5 bases). This CDR3 has 18 residues. The V gene's germline CDR1 is SGHRS and CDR2 YFSETQ. Trimming shortened V by 0 bases and J by 2 bases, and 15 bases separated the two germline ends. The CDR3 sequence: CASSLEKGDGPGANVLTF. As DNA, the CDR3 is TGCGCCAGCAGCTTGGAGAAAGGGGATGGCCCTGGGGCCAACGTCCTGACTTTC.